A selection of T cell receptor beta chains follows, all from one sample in a study of somatic mutations in cytotoxic T cells in rheumatoid arthritis. Repertoires were generated with immunoSEQ multiplex PCR, while TCRdb's copy carries only in-frame clones and drops some. The sample has 15,000 to 20,000 clones; more than 70% are singletons. The sequencing sample was made of CD8+ T cells sorted from blood. These TCRs come from an adult with rheumatoid arthritis. The CDR3 runs from the conserved cysteine through the conserved F or W. Fields, in order: clone size, D gene, V gene, J gene, CDR3 protein, CDR3 DNA. A D gene is named only where the DNA matches it firmly. The size entry is marked missing in some rows and otherwise reads once, few, many or a size class.

abundance: -; d_gene: TRBD1; v_gene: TRBV29-1; j_gene: TRBJ1-2; CDR3aa: CSVVGTGGTNYGYTF; CDR3nt: TGCAGCGTCGTCGGGACAGGGGGGACTAACTATGGCTACACCTTC
abundance: -; d_gene: -; v_gene: TRBV5-1; j_gene: TRBJ2-1; CDR3aa: CASSFTANEQFF; CDR3nt: TGCGCCAGCAGCTTCACGGCCAATGAGCAGTTCTTC
abundance: -; d_gene: -; v_gene: TRBV7-9; j_gene: TRBJ1-2; CDR3aa: CASSLIRSDYGYTF; CDR3nt: TGTGCCAGCAGCTTAATACGTTCAGACTATGGCTACACCTTC
abundance: once; d_gene: TRBD2; v_gene: TRBV7-9; j_gene: TRBJ2-7; CDR3aa: CASSFSRAGGDYEQYF; CDR3nt: TGTGCCAGCAGCTTTTCCCGAGCGGGAGGGGACTACGAGCAGTACTTC
abundance: once; d_gene: -; v_gene: TRBV5-6; j_gene: TRBJ1-1; CDR3aa: CASSLVWDTEAFF; CDR3nt: TGTGCCAGCAGCTTGGTCTGGGACACTGAAGCTTTCTTT
abundance: -; d_gene: -; v_gene: TRBV28; j_gene: TRBJ2-3; CDR3aa: CASSFIFGGEADTQYF; CDR3nt: TGTGCCAGCAGTTTTATCTTTGGGGGAGAGGCAGATACGCAGTATTTT
abundance: -; d_gene: -; v_gene: TRBV6-4; j_gene: TRBJ2-7; CDR3aa: CASSLAEQYF; CDR3nt: TGTGCCAGCAGTTTGGCCGAGCAGTACTTC
abundance: -; d_gene: TRBD2; v_gene: TRBV27; j_gene: TRBJ2-7; CDR3aa: CASSLSTSGIYEQYF; CDR3nt: TGTGCCAGCAGTTTATCAACTAGCGGGATATACGAGCAGTACTTC
abundance: -; d_gene: -; v_gene: TRBV6-5; j_gene: TRBJ2-2; CDR3aa: CASSYSKKLAGELFF; CDR3nt: TGTGCCAGCAGTTACTCGAAAAAACTAGCCGGGGAGCTGTTTTTT
abundance: -; d_gene: TRBD1; v_gene: TRBV5-1; j_gene: TRBJ2-7; CDR3aa: CASSFGTAPSYEQYF; CDR3nt: TGCGCCAGCAGCTTCGGGACAGCACCCTCCTACGAGCAGTACTTC
abundance: -; d_gene: -; v_gene: TRBV2; j_gene: TRBJ1-2; CDR3aa: CASSEVRGRGYTF; CDR3nt: TGTGCCAGCAGTGAAGTAAGGGGTAGGGGCTACACCTTC
abundance: few; d_gene: -; v_gene: TRBV2; j_gene: TRBJ1-2; CDR3aa: CASRARGVTRDGYTF; CDR3nt: TGTGCCAGCAGGGCCAGGGGAGTTACGCGGGATGGCTACACCTTC
abundance: -; d_gene: -; v_gene: TRBV7-9; j_gene: TRBJ2-1; CDR3aa: CASSSGKTDLYNEQFF; CDR3nt: TGTGCCAGCAGCTCCGGAAAGACAGACTTATACAATGAGCAGTTCTTC
abundance: -; d_gene: -; v_gene: TRBV27; j_gene: TRBJ1-1; CDR3aa: CASSRGQPQERAFF; CDR3nt: TGTGCCAGCAGCCGAGGACAGCCTCAGGAACGAGCTTTCTTT
abundance: -; d_gene: -; v_gene: TRBV5-1; j_gene: TRBJ2-1; CDR3aa: CASSFFGADNEQFF; CDR3nt: TGCGCCAGCAGCTTCTTCGGGGCAGACAATGAGCAGTTCTTC
abundance: few; d_gene: -; v_gene: TRBV15; j_gene: TRBJ1-5; CDR3aa: CATSREHQPQHF; CDR3nt: TGTGCCACCAGCAGAGAACATCAGCCCCAGCATTTT
abundance: -; d_gene: -; v_gene: TRBV14; j_gene: TRBJ2-7; CDR3aa: CASSQGSYEQYF; CDR3nt: TGTGCCAGCAGCCAAGGATCCTACGAGCAGTACTTC
abundance: -; d_gene: TRBD2; v_gene: TRBV29-1; j_gene: TRBJ2-1; CDR3aa: CSVSGLAGALEQFF; CDR3nt: TGCAGCGTTTCCGGACTAGCGGGGGCCCTTGAGCAGTTCTTC
abundance: -; d_gene: TRBD1; v_gene: TRBV7-9; j_gene: TRBJ1-1; CDR3aa: CASSLDGTGGTEAFF; CDR3nt: TGTGCCAGCAGCTTAGATGGGACAGGGGGCACTGAAGCTTTCTTT
abundance: -; d_gene: -; v_gene: TRBV10-2; j_gene: TRBJ2-2; CDR3aa: CASGQSGFGELFF; CDR3nt: TGCGCCAGCGGACAAAGCGGGTTCGGGGAGCTGTTTTTT
abundance: -; d_gene: -; v_gene: TRBV2; j_gene: TRBJ2-5; CDR3aa: CASSEGLETQYF; CDR3nt: TGTGCCAGCAGTGAAGGGCTGGAGACCCAGTACTTC
abundance: few; d_gene: -; v_gene: TRBV29-1; j_gene: TRBJ1-1; CDR3aa: CSTLGGDTEAFF; CDR3nt: TGCAGCACCCTTGGGGGAGACACTGAAGCTTTCTTT
abundance: -; d_gene: -; v_gene: TRBV9; j_gene: TRBJ1-1; CDR3aa: CASSGGLHLQTFF; CDR3nt: TGTGCCAGCAGCGGGGGACTCCACCTGCAAACTTTCTTT
abundance: -; d_gene: -; v_gene: TRBV21-1; j_gene: TRBJ2-2; CDR3aa: CASTYITGTGELFF; CDR3nt: TGTGCCAGCACTTACATAACAGGGACCGGGGAGCTGTTTTTT
abundance: -; d_gene: TRBD1; v_gene: TRBV7-9; j_gene: TRBJ1-2; CDR3aa: CASSGGRGHHGYTF; CDR3nt: TGTGCCAGCAGCGGGGGGAGGGGGCATCATGGCTACACCTTC
abundance: -; d_gene: -; v_gene: TRBV7-6; j_gene: TRBJ2-1; CDR3aa: CASSLARNEQFF; CDR3nt: TGTGCCAGCAGCTTAGCCCGGAATGAGCAGTTCTTC
abundance: -; d_gene: TRBD2; v_gene: TRBV4-1; j_gene: TRBJ2-5; CDR3aa: CVSRHAPGGETQYF; CDR3nt: TGCGTCAGCAGACACGCCCCGGGAGGCGAGACCCAGTACTTC
abundance: -; d_gene: TRBD1; v_gene: TRBV28; j_gene: TRBJ2-5; CDR3aa: CASSLSQGAIIETQYF; CDR3nt: TGTGCCAGCAGTTTAAGCCAGGGGGCGATCATAGAGACCCAGTACTTC
abundance: -; d_gene: -; v_gene: TRBV4-1; j_gene: TRBJ1-2; CDR3aa: CASSQDEGENYGYTF; CDR3nt: TGCGCCAGCAGCCAAGATGAAGGGGAAAACTATGGCTACACCTTC
abundance: -; d_gene: -; v_gene: TRBV29-1; j_gene: TRBJ2-7; CDR3aa: CSGGDGDTYEQYF; CDR3nt: TGCAGCGGAGGGGACGGAGACACCTACGAGCAGTACTTC
abundance: few; d_gene: -; v_gene: TRBV6-4; j_gene: TRBJ1-4; CDR3aa: CASSQGPNEKLFF; CDR3nt: TGTGCCAGCAGCCAAGGTCCTAATGAAAAACTGTTTTTT
abundance: -; d_gene: TRBD1; v_gene: TRBV5-1; j_gene: TRBJ2-7; CDR3aa: CASSRTGKYEQYF; CDR3nt: TGCGCCAGCAGCCGGACAGGGAAGTACGAGCAGTACTTC
abundance: -; d_gene: -; v_gene: TRBV27; j_gene: TRBJ1-5; CDR3aa: CASSFGGGSNQPQHF; CDR3nt: TGTGCCAGCAGTTTTGGGGGTGGAAGCAATCAGCCCCAGCATTTT
abundance: few; d_gene: -; v_gene: TRBV6-1; j_gene: TRBJ1-2; CDR3aa: CASSEKEHYGYTF; CDR3nt: TGTGCCAGCAGTGAGAAGGAGCACTATGGCTACACCTTC
abundance: -; d_gene: -; v_gene: TRBV5-7; j_gene: TRBJ1-1; CDR3aa: CASRNLSRQGESTDTEAFF; CDR3nt: TGTGCCAGCAGAAATCTCTCCCGGCAGGGTGAGAGTACGGACACTGAAGCTTTCTTT
abundance: -; d_gene: -; v_gene: TRBV6-4; j_gene: TRBJ1-1; CDR3aa: CASSEIWGNTEAFF; CDR3nt: TGTGCCAGCAGTGAGATCTGGGGGAACACTGAAGCTTTCTTT
abundance: once; d_gene: -; v_gene: TRBV29-1; j_gene: TRBJ2-7; CDR3aa: CSVVDGYEQYF; CDR3nt: TGCAGCGTTGTGGACGGATACGAGCAGTACTTC
abundance: few; d_gene: TRBD2; v_gene: TRBV5-1; j_gene: TRBJ2-1; CDR3aa: CASSPSTSGDYNEQFF; CDR3nt: TGCGCCAGCAGCCCCAGTACTAGCGGGGATTACAATGAGCAGTTCTTC
abundance: -; d_gene: -; v_gene: TRBV29-1; j_gene: TRBJ2-6; CDR3aa: CSVEGRESGANVLTF; CDR3nt: TGCAGCGTTGAAGGAAGGGAGTCCGGGGCCAACGTCCTGACTTTC
abundance: -; d_gene: TRBD2; v_gene: TRBV19; j_gene: TRBJ2-3; CDR3aa: CASSIWRGARDTQYF; CDR3nt: TGTGCCAGTAGTATTTGGCGGGGGGCCCGAGATACGCAGTATTTT
abundance: once; d_gene: -; v_gene: TRBV27; j_gene: TRBJ1-1; CDR3aa: CATAPGPGRGAFF; CDR3nt: TGTGCCACAGCGCCGGGGCCCGGCCGGGGAGCTTTCTTT
abundance: -; d_gene: -; v_gene: TRBV9; j_gene: TRBJ1-2; CDR3aa: CASSALPGPNYGYTF; CDR3nt: TGTGCCAGCAGCGCTCTCCCCGGTCCTAACTATGGCTACACCTTC
abundance: -; d_gene: -; v_gene: TRBV27; j_gene: TRBJ2-1; CDR3aa: CASSKRDPANEQFF; CDR3nt: TGTGCCAGCAGTAAAAGGGACCCAGCCAATGAGCAGTTCTTC
abundance: -; d_gene: -; v_gene: TRBV18; j_gene: TRBJ2-1; CDR3aa: CASSPGLYNEQFF; CDR3nt: TGTGCCAGCTCACCGGGGCTTTACAATGAGCAGTTCTTC
abundance: -; d_gene: TRBD2; v_gene: TRBV27; j_gene: TRBJ2-1; CDR3aa: CASSSVSGGADSYNEQFF; CDR3nt: TGTGCCAGCAGTTCCGTTAGCGGGGGGGCCGATTCCTACAATGAGCAGTTCTTC
abundance: -; d_gene: -; v_gene: TRBV10-3; j_gene: TRBJ1-5; CDR3aa: CAISMDPIQPQHF; CDR3nt: TGTGCCATCAGCATGGATCCGATTCAGCCCCAGCATTTT
abundance: -; d_gene: TRBD1; v_gene: TRBV29-1; j_gene: TRBJ2-7; CDR3aa: CSVLQGSSYEQYF; CDR3nt: TGCAGCGTGCTACAGGGGTCCTCCTACGAGCAGTACTTC
abundance: -; d_gene: -; v_gene: TRBV28; j_gene: TRBJ2-7; CDR3aa: CASTEVGSYEQYF; CDR3nt: TGTGCCAGCACTGAAGTAGGGTCCTACGAGCAGTACTTC